The present TCR beta chain was sequenced within a study of OX40 agonist ivuxolimab in advanced cancers. As for the study in general: The patients' treatment was ivuxolimab, an agonistic anti-OX40 (CD134) antibody. The diagnoses of dose-escalation patients were hepatocellular carcinoma, melanoma, renal cell or head and neck cancer.

Only in-frame clones appear in the TCRdb table, and some are missing; sequencing was by immunoSEQ multiplex PCR. The sample holds tens of thousands of clones, almost 90% seen once. Study-wide results and limits: Averaging showed that CD8+ T cells had more expanded clones than CD4+ did.

The germline gives CDR1 MDHEN, CDR2 SYDVKM. CDR3 length equals 15 residues. The V and J ends lost 10 bases and 4 bases, in that order; junction bases with no gene match: 8. Concerning this clone: Its antigen is not known.

The sample here was CD4+ or CD8+ T cells sorted from blood, taken in a trial of the OX40 agonist ivuxolimab. This receptor was taken from an adult with an advanced solid tumor such as melanoma, head and neck, liver or kidney cancer. The chain has TRBV28 and TRBJ2-1, with TRBD2 matching 12 bases. CDR3 residues: CATTPGTSGYNEQFF. CDR3 DNA: TGTGCCACCACCCCCGGGACTAGCGGGTACAATGAGCAGTTCTTC.